This T cell receptor beta chain was obtained from a study of T cell responses to AZD1222 COVID-19 vaccine. This table comes from immunoSEQ multiplex PCR, and its TCRdb copy is limited to in-frame clones, with some not included. The sample records some 110,000 clones, about 89% being singletons. This TCR came from an adult who received the AZD1222 COVID-19 vaccine. The source was peripheral blood, collected 28 days after the second AZD1222 dose.

The DNA for the CDR3 is TGCGCCAGCAGCCTTTCAAGGGAGCACGAGCAGTACTTC. Amino acids: CASSLSREHEQYF. The chain has TRBV4-1 and TRBJ2-7; weak D call: TRBD2 (5 bases). Germline loops: CDR1 MGHRA, CDR2 YSYEKL. This CDR3 comprises 13 residues. V was clipped by 4 bases and J by 5 bases, with 12 bases between them.